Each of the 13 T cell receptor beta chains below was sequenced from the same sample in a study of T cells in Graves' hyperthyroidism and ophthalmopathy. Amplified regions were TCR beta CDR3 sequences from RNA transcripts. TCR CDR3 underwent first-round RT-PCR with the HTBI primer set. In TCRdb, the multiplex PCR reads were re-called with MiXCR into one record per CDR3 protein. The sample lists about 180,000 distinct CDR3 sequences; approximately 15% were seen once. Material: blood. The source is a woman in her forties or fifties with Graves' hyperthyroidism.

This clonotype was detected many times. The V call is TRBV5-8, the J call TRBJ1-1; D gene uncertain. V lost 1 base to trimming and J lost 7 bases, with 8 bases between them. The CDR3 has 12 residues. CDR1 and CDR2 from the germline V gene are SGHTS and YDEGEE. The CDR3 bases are TGTGCCAGCAGCTTGATGGGAGTTGAAGCTTTCTTT. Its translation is CASSLMGVEAFF.

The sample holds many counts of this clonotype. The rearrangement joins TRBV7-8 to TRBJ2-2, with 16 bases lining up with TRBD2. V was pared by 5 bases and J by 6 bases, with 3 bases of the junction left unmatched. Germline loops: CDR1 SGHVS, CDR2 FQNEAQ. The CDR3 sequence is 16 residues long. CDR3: CASSPGLAGGPGELFF. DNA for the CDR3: TGTGCCAGCAGCCCGGGACTAGCGGGGGGGCCCGGGGAGCTGTTTTTT.

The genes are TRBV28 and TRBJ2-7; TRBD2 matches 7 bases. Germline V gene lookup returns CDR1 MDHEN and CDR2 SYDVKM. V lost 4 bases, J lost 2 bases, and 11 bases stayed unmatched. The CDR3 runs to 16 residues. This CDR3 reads CASSSPRGRVPYEQYF. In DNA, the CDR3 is TGTGCCAGCAGTTCCCCTCGGGGGAGGGTCCCCTACGAGCAGTACTTC.

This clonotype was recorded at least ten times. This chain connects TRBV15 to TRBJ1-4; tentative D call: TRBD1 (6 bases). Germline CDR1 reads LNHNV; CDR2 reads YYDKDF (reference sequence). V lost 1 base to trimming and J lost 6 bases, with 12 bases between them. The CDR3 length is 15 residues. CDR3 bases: TGTGCCACCAGCAGAGTCAGGGGCGGGCATGAAAAACTGTTTTTT. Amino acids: CATSRVRGGHEKLFF.

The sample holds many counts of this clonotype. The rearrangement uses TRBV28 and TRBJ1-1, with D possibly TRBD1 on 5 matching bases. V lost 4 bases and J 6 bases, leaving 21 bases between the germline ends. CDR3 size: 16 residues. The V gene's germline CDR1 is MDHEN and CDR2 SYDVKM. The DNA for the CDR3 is TGTGCCAGCAGTTCCACCTCAGGGACGGTTACTTCTGAAGCTTTCTTT. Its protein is CASSSTSGTVTSEAFF.

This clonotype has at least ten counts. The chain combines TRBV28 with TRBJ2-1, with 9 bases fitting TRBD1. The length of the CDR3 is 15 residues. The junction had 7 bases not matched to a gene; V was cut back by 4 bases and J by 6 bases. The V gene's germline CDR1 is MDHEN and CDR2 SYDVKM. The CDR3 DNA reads TGTGCCAGCAGTTCGCCGGGACAGGGTTCCAATGAGCAGTTCTTC. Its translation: CASSSPGQGSNEQFF. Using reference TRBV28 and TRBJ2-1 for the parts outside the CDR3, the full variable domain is DVKVTQSSRYLVKRTGEKVFLECVQDMDHENMFWYRQDPGLGLRLIYFSYDVKMKEKGDIPEGYSVSREKKERFSLILESASTNQTSMYLCASSSPGQGSNEQFFGPGTRLTVL.

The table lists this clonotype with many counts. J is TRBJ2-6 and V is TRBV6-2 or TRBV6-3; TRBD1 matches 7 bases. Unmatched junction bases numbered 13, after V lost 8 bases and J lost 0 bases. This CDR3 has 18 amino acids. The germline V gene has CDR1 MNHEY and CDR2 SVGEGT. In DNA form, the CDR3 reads TGTGCCAGCTTGCGGACAGGCCCTTTTTCCTCTGGGGCCAACGTCCTGACTTTC. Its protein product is CASLRTGPFSSGANVLTF.

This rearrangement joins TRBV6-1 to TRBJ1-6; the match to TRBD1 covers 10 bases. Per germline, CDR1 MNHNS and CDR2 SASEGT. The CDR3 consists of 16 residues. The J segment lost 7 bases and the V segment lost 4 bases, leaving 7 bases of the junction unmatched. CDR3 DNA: TGTGCCAGCAGTGGGACAGGGGGAGGGAAGAATTCACCCCTCCACTTT. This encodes CASSGTGGGKNSPLHF.

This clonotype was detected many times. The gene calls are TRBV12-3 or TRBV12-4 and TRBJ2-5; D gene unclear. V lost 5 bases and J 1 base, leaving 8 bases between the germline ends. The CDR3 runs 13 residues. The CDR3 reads CASSPYIQETQYF. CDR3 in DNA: TGTGCCAGCAGTCCTTACATCCAAGAGACCCAGTACTTC.

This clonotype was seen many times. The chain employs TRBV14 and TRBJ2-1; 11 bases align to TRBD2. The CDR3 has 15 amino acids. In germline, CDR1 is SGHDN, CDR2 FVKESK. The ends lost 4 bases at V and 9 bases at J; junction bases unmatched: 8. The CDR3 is CASSLNLAGGGEQFF. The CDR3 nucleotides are TGTGCCAGCAGCCTTAATCTAGCGGGGGGAGGTGAGCAGTTCTTC.

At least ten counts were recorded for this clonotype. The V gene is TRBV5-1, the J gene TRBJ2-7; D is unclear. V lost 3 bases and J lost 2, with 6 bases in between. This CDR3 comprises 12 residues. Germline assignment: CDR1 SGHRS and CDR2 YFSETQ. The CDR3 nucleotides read TGCGCCAGCAGCTGGGCCACCTACGAGCAGTACTTC. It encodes CASSWATYEQYF.

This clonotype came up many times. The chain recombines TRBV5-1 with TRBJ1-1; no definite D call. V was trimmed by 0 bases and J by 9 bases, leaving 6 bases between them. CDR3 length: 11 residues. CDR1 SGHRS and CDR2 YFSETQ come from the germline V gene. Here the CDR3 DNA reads TGCGCCAGCAGCTTGGGAGAAAAAGCTTTCTTT. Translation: CASSLGEKAFF.

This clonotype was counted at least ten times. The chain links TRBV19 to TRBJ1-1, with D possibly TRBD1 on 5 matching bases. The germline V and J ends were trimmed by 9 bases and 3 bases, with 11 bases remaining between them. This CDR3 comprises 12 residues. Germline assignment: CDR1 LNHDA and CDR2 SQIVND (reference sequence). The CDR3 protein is CASRDRDTEAFF. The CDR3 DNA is TGTGCCAGCAGAGACAGAGACACTGAAGCTTTCTTT.